The present entry profiles one T cell receptor (beta chain) with its context. The clone's antigen remains unknown. No base quality values were provided; no much bigger clone lies one nucleotide off. No patient had a history of other malignancies or prior chemotherapy or radiotherapy, and all had node-negative disease on CT and PET/CT. At each of the two time points, around 5.7 milliliters of peripheral venous blood were collected into EDTA tubes. PBMCs were isolated by Ficoll-Paque Plus density-gradient centrifugation. Samples were stored at -80°C immediately after collection until analysis. Two rounds of multiplex PCR were performed to amplify the TCR beta CDR3 region from genomic DNA. The first PCR round used primers specific to each TRBV and TRBJ gene, with sequences filed in Chinese patent CN105087789A. Universal primers were used in the second PCR round. The Roche High Pure PCR Template Preparation Kit was used to extract genomic DNA from frozen PBMCs. Paired-end sequencing with 151 bp reads was performed on the libraries using an Illumina HiSeq 3000. Under the source paper's analysis protocol: CutAdapt was used to discard raw reads that did not contain the multiplex PCR primer sequences. High-quality paired reads were merged into contigs with PEAR. By alignment to reference sequences, MiXCR assigned TRB V, D and J gene segments to each contig. To remove sequencing errors, CDR3 sequences were clustered according to base quality and sequence similarity. Shannon entropy normalized by the natural log of productive TCR sequence number was used as the measure of diversity. Clonality was defined as one minus Shannon entropy divided by the natural log of the number of unique clonotypes. The Youden index of ROC curves was used to select progression-free survival cut-offs for repertoire metrics, and analyses were performed in R 3.5.3. TCRdb reworked the public reads: Q25 trimming with fastp, MiXCR clone assembly, productive beta chains retained. CDR3 protein duplicates are merged, each entry listing the most common genes and DNA. The V and J calls and clone size are TCRdb's, not the authors'. The sample has about 59,000 distinct CDR3 sequences on record, more than 20% of them singletons. Around 8% of the sample is taken by the ten largest.

This entry belongs to a study of prognosis after radiotherapy for stage I lung cancer (dated by TCRdb to the early 2020s). Concerning the study at large: Between April 2018 and early 2019, under 20 stage I NSCLC patients were enrolled in Nanjing, China. There were more than eleven patients with newly diagnosed primary stage I lung tumors and five patients with oligometastatic NSCLC after surgical resection of the primary tumor. All patients were regarded as medically inoperable, because of comorbidities in about a dozen patients and refusal of surgery in several patients. The cohort comprised 13 men and five or six women with a median age of roughly 69 years, ranging from roughly 50 to 84 years. Tumor histology was squamous cell carcinoma in about 7 patients and adenocarcinoma in around 12. Image-guided IMRT or VMAT was used to deliver SBRT in 3 to 5 fractions at a biologically effective dose of at least 100 Gy. Concurrent therapy was not administered to any patient alongside SBRT. Four of the 19 patients developed distant metastases after SBRT, at a median of roughly seven months; the other 15 showed no significant progression. Peripheral blood TCR beta repertoires were profiled in stage I NSCLC patients before and after stereotactic body radiotherapy, and the repertoires were related to distant failure. For each of the approximately 19 patients, one blood sample was taken before SBRT and one after, so the study sequenced some 40 samples in total.

Broader findings and caveats from the paper: TRBV and TRBJ usage frequencies reportedly varied with metastasis status, involving two V genes at baseline and ten or so V and two J genes after SBRT. The study was limited by the small cohort and short follow-up, and independent validation of the study findings is required. After SBRT, the number of unique TCR clones decreased (median around 10,000 before versus several thousand after; Wilcoxon paired P=0.011). Post-SBRT Shannon entropy and its change from baseline were lower in patients who developed distant metastases; baseline Shannon entropy was not associated with metastases. Tumor specificity of expanded TCR clones was not determined. None of the reported P values were adjusted for multiple comparisons.

The CDR3 measures 14 amino acids from cysteine to phenylalanine. Only CDR3 DNA is held: 42 bases, read in frame from base 1. The germline V gene (reference sequence) gives CDR1 as SGHNT and CDR2 as YYREEE. Trimming accounts for 2 bases at V and 6 bases at J, while the number of junction bases matched to no gene is 6. The specimen comprised PBMCs, sampled before or after stereotactic body radiation therapy (not recorded which). Recombination joined TRBV5-4 with TRBJ2-7, with TRBD1 identical over 9 junction bases. The TCR sequence derives from a donor of 50 years or more with non-small cell lung cancer. The base sequence is TGTGCCAGCAGCTTATTTACAGGGGGCAGCGAGCAGTACTTC. This codes for CASSLFTGGSEQYF.